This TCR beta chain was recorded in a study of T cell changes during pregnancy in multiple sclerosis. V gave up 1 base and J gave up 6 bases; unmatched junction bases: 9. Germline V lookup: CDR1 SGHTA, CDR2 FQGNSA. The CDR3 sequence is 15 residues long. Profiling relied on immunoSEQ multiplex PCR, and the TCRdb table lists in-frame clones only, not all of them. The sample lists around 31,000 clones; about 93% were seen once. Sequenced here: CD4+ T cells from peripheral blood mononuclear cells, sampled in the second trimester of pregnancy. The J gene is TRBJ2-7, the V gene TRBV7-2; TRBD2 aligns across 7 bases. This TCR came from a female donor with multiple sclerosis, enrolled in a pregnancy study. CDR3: CASSLGSGSGSEQYF. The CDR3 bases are TGTGCCAGCAGCTTAGGCTCGGGTAGCGGGTCCGAGCAGTACTTC.